This entry is about one T cell receptor (beta chain). What it binds is not known. V shed 4 bases and J shed 1 base, with 19 bases lying between them. The CDR3 has 17 amino acids. In germline, CDR1 is LGHDT, CDR2 YNNKEL (reference sequence). The record originates from a study of blood T cells in healthy people across ages. Study outcomes and limitations: TCR beta diversity, measured per million T cells, fell in a roughly linear way with age. Strong correlation was found linking TCR beta diversity to naive T cell percentage.

It was with a sample-barcoded 5' primer and a J-beta primer mix that a second PCR of about 7 to 12 cycles was run. One entry per CDR3 protein results from TCRdb running MiXCR on the 5' RACE reads. Of about 1.4 million distinct CDR3 sequences listed, approximately 63% are singletons. The sequenced material came from blood. The source is a man between 18 and 29 years old in good health. The V gene is TRBV3-1, the J gene TRBJ2-5, with a tentative D call TRBD1 (6 bases). The DNA of the CDR3 is TGTGCCAGCAGCCCCTCCCAGGGGACGCTCATCCAAGAGACCCAGTACTTC. Residues: CASSPSQGTLIQETQYF.